Shown below are 21 T cell receptor beta chains from a single sample sequenced in a study of neurological immune-mediated disorders. In TCRdb, the 5' RACE reads were re-called with MiXCR into one record per CDR3 protein. The data hold 45,000 to 55,000 distinct CDR3 sequences, with over 9% observed a single time. Sequences were obtained from PBMCs. The receptors originated from a woman between 40 and 50 years old with HTLV-1-associated myelopathy (HAM/TSP).

At least ten counts were recorded for this clonotype. This chain links TRBV5-1 with TRBJ2-3; no reliable D call. The CDR3 has 14 residues. Germline V gene lookup returns CDR1 SGHRS and CDR2 YFSETQ. The V end lost 0 bases, the J end lost 2 bases, and 7 bases lay between the germline ends. CDR3 sequence reads: CASSLELSTDTQYF. The DNA for the CDR3 is TGCGCCAGCAGCTTGGAGCTTTCCACAGATACGCAGTATTTT.

This clonotype was picked up many times. The rearrangement links TRBV5-1 to TRBJ2-3; 8 nucleotides align to TRBD2. This CDR3 has 16 amino acids. From germline, CDR1 is SGHRS and CDR2 YFSETQ. V shed 3 bases and J 6 bases; nucleotides not matched to a gene: 12. The CDR3 region has the DNA TGCGCCAGCAGCTATCTCCGGGGGGGCCAGCGGGATACGCAGTATTTT. Translating gives CASSYLRGGQRDTQYF.

This clonotype was seen ten or more times. This chain uses TRBV5-1 with TRBJ2-4; TRBD2 might be the D (5 bases). The ends were cut back, 3 bases at V and 7 bases at J, with 14 bases in the middle. In germline, CDR1 is SGHRS, CDR2 YFSETQ. This CDR3 has 14 amino acids. The CDR3 region has the DNA TGCGCCAGCAGCTCTAGTACTAGAGGGAACATTCAGTACTTC. It translates to CASSSSTRGNIQYF.

This clonotype was seen ten or more times. The V call is TRBV5-1, the J call TRBJ2-1; D possibly corresponds to TRBD2 (6 bases). The CDR3 runs to 11 residues. In germline, CDR1 is SGHRS, CDR2 YFSETQ. Trimming removed 9 bases from V and 9 bases from J, with 13 bases in between. The chain's CDR3 is CATRRGPEQFF. The DNA for the CDR3 is TGCGCCACCCGGAGGGGCCCTGAGCAGTTCTTC.

Ten or more counts support this clonotype. The V gene is TRBV7-2, the J gene TRBJ1-4; D gene unclear. The CDR3 is 17 residues long. Trimming pared 1 base from V and 0 bases from J, leaving 12 bases between. The germline V gene encodes CDR1 SGHTA and CDR2 FQGNSA. The CDR3 spells CASSLGLGGPTNEKLFF. The CDR3 coding sequence is TGTGCCAGCAGCTTAGGGCTGGGCGGCCCAACTAATGAAAAACTGTTTTTT.

This clonotype has at least ten counts. V is TRBV7-2 and J is TRBJ2-5, with 10 bases matching TRBD2. Germline CDR1 SGHTA, CDR2 FQGNSA. Trimming cost V 5 bases and J 4 bases; bases outside gene matches: 10. The CDR3 is made up of 16 amino acids. The CDR3 loop reads CASSAGLAAGPETQYF. The CDR3 nucleotides are TGTGCCAGCAGCGCTGGACTAGCGGCGGGCCCAGAGACCCAGTACTTC.

This clonotype occurred many times. This sequence joins TRBV2 and TRBJ1-2; 7 positions match TRBD1. The CDR3 runs to 15 residues. Germline CDR1 reads SNHLY; CDR2 reads FYNNEI. J was trimmed by 4 bases and V by 1 base; bases with no gene match: 6. CDR3 sequence reads: CASSEGSQGSYGYTF. The CDR3 DNA reads as TGTGCCAGCAGTGAAGGTTCACAGGGGAGCTATGGCTACACCTTC.

Only a few counts were recorded for this clonotype. The J gene is TRBJ2-6, the V gene TRBV7-9; D is perhaps TRBD2 (5 bases). In germline, CDR1 is SEHNR, CDR2 FQNEAQ (reference sequence). V lost 0 bases and J 0 bases, leaving 6 bases between the germline ends. This CDR3 has 16 amino acids. CDR3 bases: TGTGCCAGCAGCTTAGCTCGGGGCTCTGGGGCCAACGTCCTGACTTTC. Protein sequence: CASSLARGSGANVLTF.

This clonotype was observed a few times. The gene calls are TRBV6-2 or TRBV6-3 and TRBJ1-1; D is possibly TRBD1 (5 bases). V lost 2 bases and J lost 4, with 20 bases in between. The CDR3 is made up of 17 amino acids. Looked up from germline, CDR1 is MNHEY and CDR2 is SVGEGT. CDR3 residues: CASSYRGETRRVTEAFF. The CDR3 DNA reads TGTGCCAGCAGTTACCGGGGGGAGACCCGTCGTGTCACTGAAGCTTTCTTT.

This clonotype was detected ten times or more. The chain recombines TRBV20-1 with TRBJ2-3, with 7 bases fitting TRBD1. Per germline, CDR1 DFQATT and CDR2 SNEGSKA (reference sequence). V lost 1 base to trimming and J lost 2 bases; unmatched junction nucleotides: 3. The CDR3 loop spans 14 amino acids. DNA of the CDR3: TGCAGTGCTAGAGCGACAGGGACCACAGATACGCAGTATTTT. Protein product: CSARATGTTDTQYF.

This clonotype occurred a few times. The rearrangement uses TRBV4-3 and TRBJ1-5; D is undetermined. Germline lookup yields CDR1 LGHNA and CDR2 YSLEER. V lost 0 bases, J lost 4 bases, and 4 bases lay in between. This CDR3 spans 13 amino acids. The CDR3: CASSQEKNQPQHF. The CDR3 DNA reads as TGCGCCAGCAGCCAAGAAAAAAATCAGCCCCAGCATTTT.

In this sample, this clonotype turned up a few times. In nucleotides, the CDR3 is TGCGCCAGCAGCTTGGACCCGGGGGGGACAAATCAGCCCCAGCATTTT. This sequence encodes CASSLDPGGTNQPQHF. The rearrangement links TRBV5-1 to TRBJ1-5, with D possibly matching TRBD1 (6 bases). The germline V and J ends were trimmed by 0 bases and 4 bases, with 14 bases remaining between them. The germline V gene encodes CDR1 SGHRS and CDR2 YFSETQ. This CDR3 comprises 16 residues.

This clonotype was seen many times. V usage is TRBV5-1 and J usage is TRBJ2-7; maybe TRBD2 (6 bases). This CDR3 contains 17 residues. The germline V and J ends were trimmed by 0 bases and 3 bases, with 19 bases remaining between them. Germline CDR1 SGHRS, CDR2 YFSETQ. The CDR3 loop reads CASSLEASGRRGYEQYF. Written as DNA, the CDR3 is TGCGCCAGCAGCTTGGAAGCGTCGGGGAGGAGAGGCTACGAGCAGTACTTC.

A remark on this clonotype: A much larger clone lies one base from this, so it may be a read error. The chain uses TRBV6-5 and TRBJ2-1; tentative D call: TRBD1 (6 bases). CDR3 size: 13 residues. CDR1 is MNHEY, CDR2 SVGAGI, per germline. Trimming left V 5 bases short and J 9 bases short, with 14 bases between. The CDR3 loop reads CASSGTWGAEQFF. The DNA of the CDR3 is TGTGCCAGCAGTGGGACATGGGGAGCTGAGCAGTTCTTC.

This clonotype was seen ten or more times. This chain links TRBV29-1 with TRBJ2-5; a weak D match, TRBD2 (5 bases). The germline gives CDR1 SQVTM, CDR2 ANQGSEA. V lost 3 bases, J lost 1 base, and 15 bases lay in between. The CDR3 has 15 residues. CDR3 in amino acids: CSVDEPGKGQETQYF. CDR3 DNA: TGCAGCGTTGACGAACCGGGAAAGGGCCAAGAGACCCAGTACTTC.

For this clonotype: This sequence may be a read error, since a much larger clone differs from it by one base. The missing conserved phenylalanine or tryptophan at the end of this CDR3 makes a read error likely. The V gene is TRBV6-6, the J gene TRBJ1-6; 9 nucleotides line up with TRBD1. The CDR3 runs 15 residues. Per germline, CDR1 MNHNY and CDR2 SVGAGI (reference sequence). Losses at the gene ends were 5 bases for V and 4 bases for J; bases not matched to a gene: 3. The CDR3 protein is CASSTGQGYNSPLHL. For the CDR3, the DNA is TGTGCCAGCAGTACGGGACAGGGTTATAATTCACCCCTCCACCTT.

In this sample, this clonotype turned up many times. This sequence joins TRBV4-2 and TRBJ1-2; D is uncertain. The CDR3 is made up of 12 amino acids. Deletions cut 1 base from V and 9 bases from J, with 9 bases between. Germline loops: CDR1 LGHNA, CDR2 YNFKEQ. CDR3 bases: TGTGCCAGCAGCCAAGGAATTAGCAGCTACACCTTC. Its protein is CASSQGISSYTF.

This clonotype was seen repeatedly, ten times or more. The chain couples TRBV18 to TRBJ2-5; 11 nucleotides line up with TRBD1. CDR3 length: 14 residues. With V trimmed by 5 bases and J by 4 bases, 3 bases remained unmatched. Germline V gene sequence: CDR1 KGHSH, CDR2 LQKENI. CDR3 sequence: CASSAGQGVETQYF. The CDR3 DNA follows: TGTGCCAGCTCAGCGGGACAGGGGGTAGAGACCCAGTACTTC.

This clonotype was recorded many times. The chain is built from TRBV7-3 and TRBJ2-1; no clear D. CDR1 is SGHTA and CDR2 is FQGTGA in the germline V gene. Trimming removed 0 bases at V and 15 bases at J, with 12 bases between. This CDR3 has 12 residues. CDR3 sequence (DNA): TGTGCCAGCAGCTTAACGGTTGGGGTACTGTTCTTC. It translates to CASSLTVGVLFF.

This clonotype was counted ten times or more. This chain links TRBV12-3 or TRBV12-4 with TRBJ2-2, with D maybe TRBD1 (5 bases). There are 15 residues in the CDR3. Deletions cut 5 bases from V and 0 bases from J, with 10 bases between. The CDR3 nucleotides are TGTGCCAGCAGTCGCAGGGCCGCGAACACCGGGGAGCTGTTTTTT. Protein sequence: CASSRRAANTGELFF.

This chain links TRBV6-6 with TRBJ2-7; tentatively, D is TRBD1 (6 bases). In germline, CDR1 is MNHNY, CDR2 SVGAGI (reference sequence). The CDR3 spans 14 residues. Deletions cut 8 bases from V and 4 bases from J, with 18 bases between. The CDR3 DNA is TGTGCCAGCTGCTCAGGGGCCGCTATTTACGAGCAGTACTTC. This codes for CASCSGAAIYEQYF.